The 24 T cell receptor beta chains listed next were all sequenced from one sample in a study of shared clonotypes between healthy human individuals (dated by TCRdb to about 2020). Libraries were built with the immunoSEQ multiplex PCR assay. TCRdb carries this immuneACCESS record with in-frame sequences only. Its versions omit some clonotypes, under half of them owing to an unresolved V gene in the studies checked, with the rest unexplained. Present in this sample are about 450,000 clones, 79% of which were seen just once. Together, the top ten hold 10% to 15% of the sample. The sequenced material came from PBMCs. All receptors derive from a middle-aged woman in good health. Some clones in this sample may be carry-over from other donors' samples.

Of note for this clone: At the DNA level, this CDR3 is encoded by other sequences in the same sample as well. This chain uses TRBV15 with TRBJ1-4, with 7 bases matching TRBD1. The J segment lost 8 bases and the V segment lost 1 base, leaving 1 base of the junction unmatched. Germline values: CDR1 LNHNV, CDR2 YYDKDF (reference sequence). This CDR3 is 13 amino acids long. The CDR3 DNA sequence: TGTGCCACCAGCAGAGGACAGGGCGAAAAACTGTTTTTT. It yields the protein CATSRGQGEKLFF.

The rearrangement links TRBV30 to TRBJ1-1; weak D call: TRBD1 (5 bases). This CDR3 has 13 residues. V lost 2 bases to trimming and J lost 4 bases, with 11 bases between them. CDR1 is GTSNPN and CDR2 is SVGIG in the germline V gene (reference sequence). This CDR3 is CAWSLRQTTEAFF. The CDR3 coding sequence is TGTGCCTGGAGTTTAAGACAGACCACTGAAGCTTTCTTT.

This rearrangement joins TRBV27 to TRBJ1-5; 10 bases map to TRBD1. Looked up from germline, CDR1 is MNHEY and CDR2 is SMNVEV (reference sequence). V was pared by 3 bases and J by 3 bases, with 14 bases of the junction left unmatched. This CDR3 has 19 residues. CDR3 region: CASSFSGTGEGFVNQPQHF. CDR3 DNA: TGTGCCAGCAGTTTCTCCGGGACAGGGGAGGGTTTTGTCAATCAGCCCCAGCATTTT.

The chain carries TRBV10-3 and TRBJ1-2; 10 positions agree with TRBD1. Trimming took 0 bases from V and 5 from J; bases not matched to a gene: 3. The germline V gene has CDR1 ENHRY and CDR2 SYGVKD. This CDR3 is built from 15 residues. CDR3 DNA sequence: TGTGCCATCAGTGAGTCCCGGGACAGGGGATATGGCTACACCTTC. Translated, it gives CAISESRDRGYGYTF.

This chain connects TRBV6-6 to TRBJ1-5; TRBD1 might be the D (6 bases). The V end lost 7 bases, the J end lost 4 bases, and 11 bases lay between the germline ends. The germline CDR1 and CDR2 sequences are MNHNY and SVGAGI (reference sequence). This CDR3 is 13 amino acids long. In nucleotides, the CDR3 is TGTGCCAGCAAAATGGACAGAAATCAGCCCCAGCATTTT. The encoded protein is CASKMDRNQPQHF.

DNA for the CDR3: TGTGCCAGTAGTAGGTCCCTCCAGGGGAACACTGAAGCTTTCTTT. Residues: CASSRSLQGNTEAFF. V gene TRBV19 combines with J gene TRBJ1-1, with a tentative D call TRBD1 (5 bases). Germline V lookup: CDR1 LNHDA, CDR2 SQIVND (reference sequence). CDR3 length: 15 amino acids. V lost 4 bases and J lost 1, with 13 bases in between.

This clone was counted a few times. This chain links TRBV29-1 with TRBJ1-2; the D is unclear. V was pared by 4 bases and J by 4 bases, with 7 bases between. CDR1 and CDR2 (germline): SQVTM, ANQGSEA. The CDR3 is made up of 11 amino acids. The CDR3 region is CSVVQVYGYTF. The CDR3 nucleotides read TGCAGCGTTGTGCAGGTCTATGGCTACACCTTC.

The table lists this clone with a few counts. The chain uses TRBV5-1 and TRBJ2-7; a weak D match, TRBD2 (5 bases). V lost 4 bases and J lost 0, with 14 bases in between. The length of the CDR3 is 15 residues. Germline loops: CDR1 SGHRS, CDR2 YFSETQ. The CDR3 region is CASSKAELSSYEQYF. The CDR3 DNA reads TGCGCCAGCAGCAAAGCGGAGCTGAGCTCCTACGAGCAGTACTTC. Full variable domain (rest looked up from reference TRBV5-1 and TRBJ2-7): KAGVTQTPRYLIKTRGQQVTLSCSPISGHRSVSWYQQTPGQGLQFLFEYFSETQRNKGNFPGRFSGRQFSNSRSEMNVSTLELGDSALYLCASSKAELSSYEQYFGPGTRLTVT.

The chain uses TRBV19 and TRBJ2-1, with D uncertain. There are 12 residues in the CDR3. The ends were cut back, 4 bases at V and 4 bases at J, with 5 bases in the middle. Germline V gene sequence: CDR1 LNHDA, CDR2 SQIVND (reference sequence). The CDR3 sequence is CASSTGYNEQFF. The CDR3 nucleotides are TGTGCCAGTAGTACTGGGTACAATGAGCAGTTCTTC.

The gene calls are TRBV7-8 and TRBJ1-2; 7 bases are a match to TRBD1. This CDR3 region has 16 residues. V lost 5 bases, J lost 4 bases, and 13 bases stayed unmatched. The germline gives CDR1 SGHVS, CDR2 FQNEAQ. This CDR3 is CASSPHRTGVGYGYTF. For the CDR3, the DNA is TGTGCCAGCAGCCCCCACCGCACAGGGGTGGGCTATGGCTACACCTTC.

The rearrangement links TRBV6-4 to TRBJ2-3; D might be TRBD1 or TRBD2, each matching 6 bases. Trimming cost V 2 bases and J 6 bases, with 18 bases left between them. CDR3 length equals 16 residues. Germline V gene data show CDR1 as MRHNA and CDR2 as SNTAGT. The CDR3: CASSDPWRGNWDTQYF. The CDR3 DNA is TGTGCCAGCAGTGACCCCTGGAGGGGGAATTGGGATACGCAGTATTTT.

This clone was seen a handful of times. The chain uses TRBV10-2 and TRBJ2-5, with D possibly matching TRBD2 (5 bases). The germline V and J ends were trimmed by 7 bases and 1 base, with 19 bases remaining between them. The CDR3 loop spans 16 amino acids. CDR1 is WSHSY and CDR2 is SAAADI in the germline V gene. The CDR3 is CASKSLATSPQETQYF. CDR3 nucleotide sequence: TGCGCCAGCAAGTCTTTAGCGACATCCCCCCAAGAGACCCAGTACTTC.

This clone was seen more than once but under ten times. V usage is TRBV23-1 and J usage is TRBJ2-1, with D perhaps given as TRBD1 or TRBD2 (6 bases each). TRBV23-1 is classed as an ORF, of uncertain function. V was cut by 6 bases and J by 8 bases, with 11 bases left in between. This CDR3 is built from 12 residues. DNA for the CDR3: TGCGCCAGCAGGGGGGGCCCCCATGAGCAGTTCTTC. This codes for CASRGGPHEQFF.

V and J are TRBV5-1 and TRBJ1-2; the match to TRBD1 covers 7 bases. The CDR3 runs 17 residues. Looked up from germline, CDR1 is SGHRS and CDR2 is YFSETQ. V trimming: 4 bases; J trimming: 3 bases; junction bases outside the gene matches: 15. The CDR3, as DNA: TGCGCCAGCAGCCTAGGGGACAGAAGGACCCGAGACTATGGCTACACCTTC. It codes for CASSLGDRRTRDYGYTF.

The CDR3 spells CASSPLPMVTTSTDTQYF. For the CDR3, the DNA is TGTGCCAGCTCACCTTTACCAATGGTGACTACTAGCACAGATACGCAGTATTTT. The rearrangement uses TRBV18 and TRBJ2-3; maybe TRBD2 (5 bases). Germline V gene data show CDR1 as KGHSH and CDR2 as LQKENI. The CDR3 runs to 18 residues. V shed 3 bases and J shed 0 bases, with 19 bases lying between them.

Concerning this clone itself: Other DNA sequences of this sample code for an identical CDR3. The chain couples TRBV6-5 to TRBJ2-2, with D unresolved. The CDR3 covers 14 residues. V lost 6 bases and J lost 4, with 12 bases in between. Germline values: CDR1 MNHEY, CDR2 SVGAGI. The CDR3 DNA reads as TGTGCCAGCAGCCCTCCGTTAGGCACCGGGGAGCTGTTTTTT. It is translated as CASSPPLGTGELFF.

The chain is built from TRBV5-1 and TRBJ2-4, with D unresolved. The CDR3 consists of 15 residues. Trimming removed 4 bases from V and 0 bases from J, with 11 bases in between. Per germline, CDR1 SGHRS and CDR2 YFSETQ. CDR3 coding DNA: TGCGCCAGCAGCCCAAGCCCGGAAGCCAAAAACATTCAGTACTTC. It translates to CASSPSPEAKNIQYF.

The CDR3 loop reads CASSQDRTDTQYF. The CDR3 nucleotides read TGCGCCAGCAGCCAAGACAGGACAGATACGCAGTATTTT. This chain links TRBV4-1 with TRBJ2-3; no clear D. Germline values: CDR1 MGHRA, CDR2 YSYEKL. The CDR3 covers 13 residues. The V end lost 0 bases, the J end lost 3 bases, and 4 bases lay between the germline ends.

The J gene is TRBJ2-2, the V gene TRBV28; 9 positions match TRBD1. The germline gives CDR1 MDHEN, CDR2 SYDVKM. Trimming cost V 6 bases and J 4 bases; bases outside gene matches: 6. This CDR3 contains 15 residues. This chain's CDR3 is CASRTQGASTGELFF. In DNA, the CDR3 is TGTGCCAGCAGGACACAGGGGGCGAGCACCGGGGAGCTGTTTTTT.

This chain uses TRBV6-5 with TRBJ2-5; D is undetermined. The CDR3 is 14 amino acids. CDR1 MNHEY and CDR2 SVGAGI come from the germline V gene. V lost 6 bases, J lost 0 bases, and 11 bases lay in between. CDR3 in DNA: TGTGCCAGCAGAGACCCAAGGTACCAAGAGACCCAGTACTTC. As protein: CASRDPRYQETQYF.

Turning to this clone: Other DNA sequences within the sample encode an identical CDR3. CDR3 amino acids: CASSDSSSGANVLTF. The CDR3 DNA is TGTGCCAGCAGTGACTCGTCGTCTGGGGCCAACGTCCTGACTTTC. This chain joins TRBV6-4 and TRBJ2-6; D gene ambiguous. The CDR3 covers 15 residues. V was pared by 0 bases and J by 1 base, with 4 bases between. Germline CDR1 MRHNA, CDR2 SNTAGT.

Regarding this clone: A much larger clone differs from this one at a single base, so this may be a read error. V usage is TRBV6-4 and J usage is TRBJ1-2; 8 nucleotides match TRBD1. Germline V CDR1 and CDR2: MRHNA, SNTAGT. CDR3 size: 14 residues. Here the CDR3 reads CANSEDGQGYGYTF. In DNA, the CDR3 is TGTGCCAACAGTGAGGATGGACAGGGCTATGGCTACACCTTC.

The chain employs TRBV5-1 and TRBJ2-1, with 9 bases fitting TRBD2. Germline CDR1 SGHRS, CDR2 YFSETQ. This CDR3 region has 16 residues. J was trimmed by 6 bases and V by 3 bases; bases with no gene match: 10. This CDR3 reads CASSWGPGLAGNEQFF. Written as DNA, the CDR3 is TGCGCCAGCAGCTGGGGCCCGGGACTAGCAGGCAATGAGCAGTTCTTC. Looking up the rest from reference TRBV5-1 and TRBJ2-1 gives the full variable domain: KAGVTQTPRYLIKTRGQQVTLSCSPISGHRSVSWYQQTPGQGLQFLFEYFSETQRNKGNFPGRFSGRQFSNSRSEMNVSTLELGDSALYLCASSWGPGLAGNEQFFGPGTRLTVL.

V usage is TRBV7-9 and J usage is TRBJ2-3; possibly TRBD2 for D (5 bases). The CDR3 is 13 residues long. V was pared by 5 bases and J by 4 bases, with 10 bases between. Germline values: CDR1 SEHNR, CDR2 FQNEAQ (reference sequence). The CDR3 DNA reads as TGTGCCAGCAGCGGGAGTGGTCCAGATACGCAGTATTTT. Amino acids: CASSGSGPDTQYF.